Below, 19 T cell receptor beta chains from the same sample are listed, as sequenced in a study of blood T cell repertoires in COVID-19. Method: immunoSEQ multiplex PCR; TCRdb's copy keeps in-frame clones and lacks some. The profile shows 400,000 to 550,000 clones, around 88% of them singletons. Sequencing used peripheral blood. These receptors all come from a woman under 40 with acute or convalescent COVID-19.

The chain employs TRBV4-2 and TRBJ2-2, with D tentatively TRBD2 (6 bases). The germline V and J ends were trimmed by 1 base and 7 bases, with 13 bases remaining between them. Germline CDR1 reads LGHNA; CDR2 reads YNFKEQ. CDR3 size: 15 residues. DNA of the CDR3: TGTGCCAGCAGCCAAGTAGGCGGGGTGGGCGGGGAGCTGTTTTTT. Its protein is CASSQVGGVGGELFF.

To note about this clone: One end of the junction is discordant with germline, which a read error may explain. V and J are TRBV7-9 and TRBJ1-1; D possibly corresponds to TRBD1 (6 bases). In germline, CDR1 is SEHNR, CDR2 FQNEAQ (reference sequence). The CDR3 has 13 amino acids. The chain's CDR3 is CASSHTGNPEAFF. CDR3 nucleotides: TGTGCCAGCAGCCACACAGGGAACCCTGAAGCTTTCTTT. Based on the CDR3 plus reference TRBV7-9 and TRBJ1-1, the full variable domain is DTGVSQNPRHKITKRGQNVTFRCDPISEHNRLYWYRQTLGQGPEFLTYFQNEAQLEKSRLLSDRFSAERPKGSFSTLEIQRTEQGDSAMYLCASSHTGNPEAFFGQGTRLTVV.

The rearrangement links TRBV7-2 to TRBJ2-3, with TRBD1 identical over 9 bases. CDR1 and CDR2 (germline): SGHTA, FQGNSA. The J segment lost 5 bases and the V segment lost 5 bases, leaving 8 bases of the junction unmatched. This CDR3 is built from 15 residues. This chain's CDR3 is CASSSTGGWGDTQYF. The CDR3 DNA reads TGTGCCAGCAGCAGTACAGGGGGCTGGGGAGATACGCAGTATTTT.

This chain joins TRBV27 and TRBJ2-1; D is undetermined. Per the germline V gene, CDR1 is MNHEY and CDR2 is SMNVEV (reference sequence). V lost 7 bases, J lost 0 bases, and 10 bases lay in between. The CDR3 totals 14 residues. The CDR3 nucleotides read TGTGCCAGCACCCACACAAGCTCCTACAATGAGCAGTTCTTC. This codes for CASTHTSSYNEQFF.

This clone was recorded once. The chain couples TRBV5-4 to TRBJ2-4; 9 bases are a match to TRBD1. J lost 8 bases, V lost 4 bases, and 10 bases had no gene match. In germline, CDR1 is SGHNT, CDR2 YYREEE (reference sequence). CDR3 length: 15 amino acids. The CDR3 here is CASSLKTGGEDIQYF. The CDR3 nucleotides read TGTGCCAGCAGCCTAAAAACAGGGGGCGAGGACATTCAGTACTTC.

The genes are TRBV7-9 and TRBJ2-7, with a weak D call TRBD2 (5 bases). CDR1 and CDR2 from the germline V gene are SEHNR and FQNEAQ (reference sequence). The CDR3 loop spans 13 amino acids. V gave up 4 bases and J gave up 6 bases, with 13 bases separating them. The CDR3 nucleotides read TGTGCCAGCAGCTCCCCGGGGTCTGGCGAGCAGTACTTC. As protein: CASSSPGSGEQYF.

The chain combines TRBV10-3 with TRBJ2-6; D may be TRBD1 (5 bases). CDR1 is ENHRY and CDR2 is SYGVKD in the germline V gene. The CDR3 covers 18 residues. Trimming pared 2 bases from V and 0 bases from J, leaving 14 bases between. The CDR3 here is CAISEEAGPLSGANVLTF. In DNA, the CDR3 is TGTGCCATCAGTGAGGAAGCAGGGCCTCTCTCTGGGGCCAACGTCCTGACTTTC.

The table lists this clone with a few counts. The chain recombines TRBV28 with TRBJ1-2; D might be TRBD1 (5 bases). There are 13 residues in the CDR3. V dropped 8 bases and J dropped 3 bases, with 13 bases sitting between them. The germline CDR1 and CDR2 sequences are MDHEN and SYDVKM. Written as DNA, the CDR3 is TGTGCCAGCCGCATAGGGACTCACTATGGCTACACCTTC. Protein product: CASRIGTHYGYTF.

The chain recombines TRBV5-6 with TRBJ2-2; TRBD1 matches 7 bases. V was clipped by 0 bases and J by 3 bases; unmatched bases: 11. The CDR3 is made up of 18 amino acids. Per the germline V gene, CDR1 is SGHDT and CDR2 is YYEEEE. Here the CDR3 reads CASSLGAHKTGYTGELFF. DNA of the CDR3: TGTGCCAGCAGCTTGGGGGCACACAAGACAGGGTACACCGGGGAGCTGTTTTTT.

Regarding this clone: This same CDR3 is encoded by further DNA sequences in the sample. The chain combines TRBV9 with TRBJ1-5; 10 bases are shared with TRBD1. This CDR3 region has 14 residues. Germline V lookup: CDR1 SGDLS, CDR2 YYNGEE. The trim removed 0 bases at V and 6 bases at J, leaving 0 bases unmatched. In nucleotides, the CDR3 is TGTGCCAGCAGCGTAGGGGACAGGGGTCAGCCCCAGCATTTT. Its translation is CASSVGDRGQPQHF.

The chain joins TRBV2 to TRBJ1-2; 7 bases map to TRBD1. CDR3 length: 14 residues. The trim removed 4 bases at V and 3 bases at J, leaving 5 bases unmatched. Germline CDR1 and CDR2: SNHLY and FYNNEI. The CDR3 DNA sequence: TGTGCCAGCAGTGCGACAACAGGGGACTATGGCTACACCTTC. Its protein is CASSATTGDYGYTF.

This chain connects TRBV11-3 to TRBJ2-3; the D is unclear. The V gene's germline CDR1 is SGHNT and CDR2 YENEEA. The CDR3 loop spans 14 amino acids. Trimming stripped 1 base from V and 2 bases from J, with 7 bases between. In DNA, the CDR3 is TGTGCCAGCAGCTTAGGCGCAAACACAGATACGCAGTATTTT. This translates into CASSLGANTDTQYF.

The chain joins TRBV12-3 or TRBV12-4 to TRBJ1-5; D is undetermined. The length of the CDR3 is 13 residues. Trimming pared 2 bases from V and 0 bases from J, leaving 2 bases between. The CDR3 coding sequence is TGTGCCAGCAGTTTACTTAGCAATCAGCCCCAGCATTTT. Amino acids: CASSLLSNQPQHF.

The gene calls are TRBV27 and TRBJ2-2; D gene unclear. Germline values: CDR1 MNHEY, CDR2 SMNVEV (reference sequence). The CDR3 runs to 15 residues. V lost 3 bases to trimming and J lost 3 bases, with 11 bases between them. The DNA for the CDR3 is TGTGCCAGCAGTTTCACGCGGCGGTACACCGGGGAGCTGTTTTTT. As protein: CASSFTRRYTGELFF.

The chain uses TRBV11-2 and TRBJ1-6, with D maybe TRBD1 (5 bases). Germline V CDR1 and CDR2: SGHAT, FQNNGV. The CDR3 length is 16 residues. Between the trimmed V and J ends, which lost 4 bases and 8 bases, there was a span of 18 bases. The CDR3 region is CASSSTHDSWDSPLHF. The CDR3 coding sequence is TGTGCCAGCAGCTCAACCCACGACAGTTGGGATTCACCCCTCCACTTT.

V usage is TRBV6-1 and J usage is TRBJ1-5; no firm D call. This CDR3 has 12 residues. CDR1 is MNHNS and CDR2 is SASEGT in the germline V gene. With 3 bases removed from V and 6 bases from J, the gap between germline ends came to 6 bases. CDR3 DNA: TGTGCCAGCAGTGAGTCGGGTCAGCCCCAGCATTTT. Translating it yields CASSESGQPQHF.

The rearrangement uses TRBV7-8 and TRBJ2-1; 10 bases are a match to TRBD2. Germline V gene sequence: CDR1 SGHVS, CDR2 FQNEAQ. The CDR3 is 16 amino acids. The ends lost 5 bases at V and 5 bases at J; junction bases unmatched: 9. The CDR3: CASSQRSGGDNNEQFF. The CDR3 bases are TGTGCCAGCAGCCAAAGGAGCGGGGGGGATAACAATGAGCAGTTCTTC.

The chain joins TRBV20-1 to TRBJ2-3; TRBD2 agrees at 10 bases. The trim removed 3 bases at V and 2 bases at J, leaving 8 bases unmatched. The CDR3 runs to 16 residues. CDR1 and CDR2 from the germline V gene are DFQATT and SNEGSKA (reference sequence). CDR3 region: CSASSSGGSHTDTQYF. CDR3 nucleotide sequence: TGCAGTGCTAGTTCTAGCGGGGGTTCTCACACAGATACGCAGTATTTT.

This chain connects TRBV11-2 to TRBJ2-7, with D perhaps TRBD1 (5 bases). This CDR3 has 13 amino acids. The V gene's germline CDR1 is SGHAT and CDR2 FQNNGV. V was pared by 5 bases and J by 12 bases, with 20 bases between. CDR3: CASSKDWGAGLYF. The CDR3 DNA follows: TGTGCCAGCAGCAAAGACTGGGGCGCTGGGTTGTACTTC.